Following are 23 T cell receptor beta chains from one sample sequenced in a study of response to subunit inactivated influenza vaccine. TCRdb itself ran the RT-PCR reads through MiXCR, one entry per CDR3 protein. Of just under 550,000 distinct CDR3 sequences in the sample, approximately 24% were seen once. The sample was also linked to a second study, of T cells expressing NK-cell markers. That paper states: 5'RACE template switching with UMIs produced the TCR beta cDNA.

Specimen: CD4+ T cells sorted from PBMCs, collected roughly 12 days after vaccination. The receptor source for this set is a middle-aged man who received an inactivated influenza vaccine.

This clonotype was counted between two and nine times. The gene calls are TRBV3-1 and TRBJ1-6; D is undetermined. V lost 3 bases and J 6 bases, leaving 12 bases between the germline ends. This CDR3 has 15 amino acids. The germline V gene encodes CDR1 LGHDT and CDR2 YNNKEL (reference sequence). The CDR3 sequence: CASSHYREVNSPLHF. The DNA of the CDR3 is TGTGCCAGCAGCCATTATCGAGAGGTTAATTCACCCCTCCACTTT.

The chain is built from TRBV5-1 and TRBJ2-2; D tentatively reads TRBD1 or TRBD2 (7 bases each). V was cut by 0 bases and J by 4 bases, with 10 bases left in between. Germline V gene data show CDR1 as SGHRS and CDR2 as YFSETQ. The CDR3 spans 15 residues. CDR3 DNA sequence: TGCGCCAGCAGCTTGGCCAGGGGGGGCACCGGGGAGCTGTTTTTT. Protein: CASSLARGGTGELFF. Full variable domain (missing parts from reference TRBV5-1 and TRBJ2-2): KAGVTQTPRYLIKTRGQQVTLSCSPISGHRSVSWYQQTPGQGLQFLFEYFSETQRNKGNFPGRFSGRQFSNSRSEMNVSTLELGDSALYLCASSLARGGTGELFFGEGSRLTVL.

This clonotype was found a few times. The chain is built from TRBV4-2 and TRBJ2-7, with D perhaps matching TRBD1 (6 bases). With 4 bases removed from V and 0 bases from J, the gap between germline ends came to 7 bases. The length of the CDR3 is 13 residues. Germline loops: CDR1 LGHNA, CDR2 YNFKEQ. In nucleotides, the CDR3 is TGTGCCAGCAGCCGGGACAACTCCTACGAGCAGTACTTC. Translation gives CASSRDNSYEQYF.

The CDR3 nucleotides read TGTGCCATCAGTTTGACAGAGAACACTGAAGCTTTCTTT. Translated: CAISLTENTEAFF. The V gene is TRBV10-3, the J gene TRBJ1-1, with a tentative D call TRBD1 (5 bases). Trimming stripped 5 bases from V and 1 base from J, with 8 bases between. The CDR3 consists of 13 residues. The germline CDR1 and CDR2 sequences are ENHRY and SYGVKD.

The chain employs TRBV20-1 and TRBJ2-1; TRBD2 might be the D (6 bases). Per the germline V gene, CDR1 is DFQATT and CDR2 is SNEGSKA (reference sequence). V was pared by 4 bases and J by 0 bases, with 10 bases between. The CDR3 totals 14 residues. In DNA, the CDR3 is TGCAGTGCTACACCGGGACTCTCCTACAATGAGCAGTTCTTC. Translated: CSATPGLSYNEQFF.

The chain uses TRBV10-3 and TRBJ2-3, with 7 nucleotides matching TRBD1. The V gene end was trimmed by 2 bases and the J gene end by 4 bases; junction bases not matched to a gene: 15. The CDR3 runs to 18 residues. Germline CDR1 is ENHRY and CDR2 is SYGVKD. This chain's CDR3 is CAISETFRQGRSPDTQYF. For the CDR3, the DNA is TGTGCCATCAGTGAGACCTTTCGACAGGGACGTTCCCCAGATACGCAGTATTTT.

The V call is TRBV6-1, the J call TRBJ2-7; tentatively, D is TRBD1 (6 bases). This CDR3 comprises 14 residues. The germline CDR1 and CDR2 sequences are MNHNS and SASEGT. Trimming removed 3 bases from V and 4 bases from J, with 13 bases in between. CDR3: CASSDTGNWYEQYF. CDR3 bases: TGTGCCAGCAGTGATACAGGGAACTGGTACGAGCAGTACTTC.

This clonotype has a handful of counts. The V call is TRBV2, the J call TRBJ1-2, with D perhaps TRBD1 (5 bases). The CDR3 loop spans 12 amino acids. V was pared by 0 bases and J by 8 bases, with 7 bases between. Germline CDR1 SNHLY, CDR2 FYNNEI. The CDR3 bases are TGTGCCAGCAGTGAAGCCAGGGAGGGCTACACCTTC. This sequence encodes CASSEAREGYTF. Based on the CDR3 plus reference TRBV2 and TRBJ1-2, the full variable domain is EPEVTQTPSHQVTQMGQEVILRCVPISNHLYFYWYRQILGQKVEFLVSFYNNEISEKSEIFDDQFSVERPDGSNFTLKIRSTKLEDSAMYFCASSEAREGYTFGSGTRLTVV.

This clonotype was counted a few times. V and J are TRBV12-3 or TRBV12-4 and TRBJ1-2; 8 bases agree with TRBD1. The CDR3 totals 16 residues. The J segment lost 6 bases and the V segment lost 6 bases, leaving 15 bases of the junction unmatched. The CDR3 protein is CASSSVHRGLRNGYTF. The DNA for the CDR3 is TGTGCCAGCAGCTCGGTCCACAGGGGGTTGAGGAATGGCTACACCTTC.

J is TRBJ2-7 and V is TRBV6-2 or TRBV6-3; no firm D call. The germline V gene has CDR1 MNHEY and CDR2 SVGEGT. CDR3 length: 13 amino acids. Trimming removed 0 bases at V and 7 bases at J, with 10 bases between. The CDR3 loop reads CASSYSQVTEQYF. The CDR3 DNA sequence: TGTGCCAGCAGTTACTCCCAGGTGACAGAGCAGTACTTC.

This clonotype was detected a few times. The gene calls are TRBV5-1 and TRBJ2-6, with a weak D call TRBD2 (6 bases). Germline CDR1 reads SGHRS; CDR2 reads YFSETQ. This CDR3 has 17 amino acids. The V and J ends lost 6 bases and 1 base respectively, with 17 bases between them. CDR3 protein: CASIPRPTSSGANVLTF. The DNA for the CDR3 is TGCGCCAGCATACCACGTCCGACTAGTTCTGGGGCCAACGTCCTGACTTTC.

This clonotype has only a few counts. The chain has TRBV9 and TRBJ2-1, with 7 bases aligning to TRBD2. The V gene's germline CDR1 is SGDLS and CDR2 YYNGEE. The CDR3 covers 16 residues. Trimming at V came to 1 base and at J to 5 bases, leaving 9 bases not matched to a gene. CDR3 sequence reads: CASSVTPRGSNNEQFF. The CDR3 DNA is TGTGCCAGCAGCGTAACTCCTCGCGGGAGCAACAATGAGCAGTTCTTC.

Here the CDR3 reads CASSQDTQGINEQYF. The CDR3 nucleotides are TGCGCCAGCAGCCAAGATACCCAGGGTATTAACGAGCAGTACTTC. The chain couples TRBV4-3 to TRBJ2-7, with D possibly TRBD1 on 5 matching bases. V lost 0 bases to trimming and J lost 5 bases, with 14 bases between them. The germline V gene has CDR1 LGHNA and CDR2 YSLEER. The CDR3 totals 15 residues.

The chain is built from TRBV7-9 and TRBJ2-1, with 8 bases aligning to TRBD2. Germline V gene lookup returns CDR1 SEHNR and CDR2 FQNEAQ (reference sequence). This CDR3 has 17 amino acids. V shed 5 bases and J 5 bases; nucleotides not matched to a gene: 14. The CDR3 nucleotides read TGTGCCAGCAGCCTCGCCGGGACTAGTGGCCCGGACAATGAGCAGTTCTTC. Translating it yields CASSLAGTSGPDNEQFF.

This clonotype has just a few counts. The rearrangement links TRBV29-1 to TRBJ1-2; 7 bases are shared with TRBD1. Trimming removed 6 bases from V and 0 bases from J; junction bases left unmatched: 7. The CDR3 runs 14 residues. CDR1 and CDR2 (germline): SQVTM, ANQGSEA. CDR3 sequence reads: CSVARGGANYGYTF. The CDR3 DNA sequence: TGCAGCGTGGCCAGGGGGGGAGCTAACTATGGCTACACCTTC.

This clonotype was found a few times. The chain links TRBV10-3 to TRBJ2-2; D may be TRBD2 (5 bases). V was cut by 7 bases and J by 0 bases, with 9 bases left in between. Germline V gives CDR1 ENHRY, CDR2 SYGVKD. The length of the CDR3 is 14 residues. The CDR3 bases are TGTGCCATCACCCGGGGTCCGAACACCGGGGAGCTGTTTTTT. This codes for CAITRGPNTGELFF.

This clonotype was seen ten or more times. The chain recombines TRBV5-1 with TRBJ2-5, with TRBD1 as a possible D gene (5 bases). The V end was cut by 3 bases, the J end by 5 bases, with 14 bases between. Germline V gene lookup returns CDR1 SGHRS and CDR2 YFSETQ. CDR3 length equals 14 residues. CDR3 DNA: TGCGCCAGCAGCTCGGACACGGTCTTTGAGACCCAGTACTTC. Translated, it gives CASSSDTVFETQYF.

The V and J genes are TRBV7-2 and TRBJ2-5, with D possibly TRBD2 on 5 matching bases. The CDR3 consists of 14 residues. Trimming removed 2 bases from V and 4 bases from J, with 11 bases in between. The germline V gene has CDR1 SGHTA and CDR2 FQGNSA. CDR3 protein: CASSLLGLAETQYF. The CDR3 bases are TGTGCCAGCAGCTTACTAGGGCTAGCAGAGACCCAGTACTTC.

The rearrangement links TRBV5-1 to TRBJ2-7; a possible D gene is TRBD1 (5 bases). V was shortened by 0 bases and J by 0 bases, with 10 bases between the two germline ends. The germline V gene has CDR1 SGHRS and CDR2 YFSETQ. CDR3 size: 15 residues. The CDR3 DNA reads as TGCGCCAGCAGCTTGGCGCAGGGCTACTCCTACGAGCAGTACTTC. Translation gives CASSLAQGYSYEQYF. Variable domain in full (rest from reference TRBV5-1 and TRBJ2-7): KAGVTQTPRYLIKTRGQQVTLSCSPISGHRSVSWYQQTPGQGLQFLFEYFSETQRNKGNFPGRFSGRQFSNSRSEMNVSTLELGDSALYLCASSLAQGYSYEQYFGPGTRLTVT.

The chain links TRBV19 to TRBJ2-2, with D hard to call. CDR3 length: 15 amino acids. Trimming cost V 2 bases and J 4 bases, with 11 bases left between them. In germline, CDR1 is LNHDA, CDR2 SQIVND (reference sequence). CDR3 nucleotide sequence: TGTGCCAGTAGTATATTAGGGAAGCTCACCGGGGAGCTGTTTTTT. Its protein product is CASSILGKLTGELFF.

This clonotype was counted a few times. The V gene is TRBV6-5, the J gene TRBJ2-2; D is perhaps TRBD1 (6 bases). Germline CDR1 reads MNHEY; CDR2 reads SVGAGI. Trimming removed 0 bases at V and 4 bases at J, with 9 bases between. The CDR3 covers 15 residues. DNA of the CDR3: TGTGCCAGCAGTTACTCGAGGGGGACCACCGGGGAGCTGTTTTTT. The encoded protein is CASSYSRGTTGELFF.

This clonotype was found a few times. The chain employs TRBV6-2 or TRBV6-3 and TRBJ2-1; 9 nucleotides match TRBD2. The ends lost 8 bases at V and 8 bases at J; junction bases unmatched: 10. Germline V gene lookup returns CDR1 MNHEY and CDR2 SVGEGT. There are 14 residues in the CDR3. The chain's CDR3 is CASHHSGRGYEQFF. The DNA for the CDR3 is TGTGCCAGCCACCATAGCGGGAGAGGCTATGAGCAGTTCTTC.

This clonotype has just a few counts. The gene calls are TRBV7-9 and TRBJ2-1; TRBD2 agrees at 8 bases. CDR3 length equals 16 residues. Germline V lookup: CDR1 SEHNR, CDR2 FQNEAQ (reference sequence). The junction had 14 bases not matched to a gene; V was cut back by 5 bases and J by 8 bases. This CDR3 is CASSLLTGGHVHEQFF. The CDR3 coding sequence is TGTGCCAGCAGCCTCCTCACGGGGGGGCACGTCCATGAGCAGTTCTTC.